This T cell receptor (beta chain) was recovered during a study of T cells in Graves' hyperthyroidism and ophthalmopathy. Study-level information: Peripheral blood sampling occurred at initial diagnosis, before any treatment. Overall study results and limits: A model of 13 V-J features distinguished ophthalmopathy from stable hyperthyroidism.

Hyperthyroidism, newly diagnosed and lasting under 2 months, affected patients aged 18 to 65. Lactation, pregnancy, other autoimmune disease or uncontrolled infection led to exclusion of patients. This clonotype has ten or more counts. What it binds is not known. TCR beta CDR3 regions were amplified from RNA. HTBI primers were used for first-round RT-PCR of the TCR CDR3. Each CDR3 protein gets one entry after TCRdb re-called the multiplex PCR reads with MiXCR. This table holds 200,000 to 250,000 distinct CDR3 sequences, roughly 17% found once. The sequence was collected from a man aged 45-65 years with Graves' hyperthyroidism. The material sequenced was blood.

The CDR3 DNA follows: TGTGCCAGCAGGAAGACAGGGGGCACCGGGAGGGAGATCTACGAGCAGTACTTC. Residues: CASRKTGGTGREIYEQYF. The rearrangement links TRBV12-3 or TRBV12-4 to TRBJ2-7, with 10 bases that match TRBD1. This CDR3 has 18 residues. After removal of 6 bases from V and 3 bases from J, the junction contained 17 bases not matched to a gene.